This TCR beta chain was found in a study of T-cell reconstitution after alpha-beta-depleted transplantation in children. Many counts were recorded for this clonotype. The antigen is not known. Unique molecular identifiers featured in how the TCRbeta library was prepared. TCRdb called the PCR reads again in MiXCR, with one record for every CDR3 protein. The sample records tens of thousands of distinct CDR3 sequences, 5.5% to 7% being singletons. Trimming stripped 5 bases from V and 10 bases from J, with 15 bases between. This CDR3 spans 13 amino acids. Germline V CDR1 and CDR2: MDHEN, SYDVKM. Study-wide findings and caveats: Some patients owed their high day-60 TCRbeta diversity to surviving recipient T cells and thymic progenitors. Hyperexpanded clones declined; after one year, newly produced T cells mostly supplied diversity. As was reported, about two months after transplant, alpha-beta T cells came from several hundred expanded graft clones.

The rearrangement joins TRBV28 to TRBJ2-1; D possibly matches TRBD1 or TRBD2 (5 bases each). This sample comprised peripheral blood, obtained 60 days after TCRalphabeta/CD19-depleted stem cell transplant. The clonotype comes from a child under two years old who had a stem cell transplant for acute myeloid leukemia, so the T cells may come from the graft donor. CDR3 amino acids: CASSQDLGDEQFF. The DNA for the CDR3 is TGTGCCAGCAGTCAGGACCTGGGGGACGAGCAGTTCTTC.